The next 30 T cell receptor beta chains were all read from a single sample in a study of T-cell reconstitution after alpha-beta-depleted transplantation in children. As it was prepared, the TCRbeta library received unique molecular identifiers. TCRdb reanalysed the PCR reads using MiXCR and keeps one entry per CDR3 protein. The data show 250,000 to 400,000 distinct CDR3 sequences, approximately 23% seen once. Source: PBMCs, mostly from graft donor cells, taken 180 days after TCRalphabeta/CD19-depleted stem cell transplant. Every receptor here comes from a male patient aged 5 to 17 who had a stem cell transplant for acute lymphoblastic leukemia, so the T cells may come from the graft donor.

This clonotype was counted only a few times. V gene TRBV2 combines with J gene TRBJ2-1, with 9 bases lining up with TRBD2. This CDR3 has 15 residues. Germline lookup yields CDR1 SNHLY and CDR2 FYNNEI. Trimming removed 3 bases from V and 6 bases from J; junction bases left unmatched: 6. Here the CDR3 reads CASSERVAGANEQFF. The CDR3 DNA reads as TGTGCCAGCAGTGAGCGGGTAGCGGGAGCCAATGAGCAGTTCTTC.

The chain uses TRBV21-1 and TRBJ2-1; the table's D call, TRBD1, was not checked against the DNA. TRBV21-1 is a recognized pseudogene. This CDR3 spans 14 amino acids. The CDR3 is CASRNQGPYNEQFF. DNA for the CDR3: TGTGCCAGCAGGAACCAGGGACCCTACAATGAGCAGTTCTTC.

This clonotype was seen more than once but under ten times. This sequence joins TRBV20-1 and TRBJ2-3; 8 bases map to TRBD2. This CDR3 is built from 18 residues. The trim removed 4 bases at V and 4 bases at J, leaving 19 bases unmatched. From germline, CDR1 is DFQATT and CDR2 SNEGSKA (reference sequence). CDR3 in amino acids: CSAIAGGGRRRPSDTQYF. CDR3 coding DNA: TGCAGTGCTATCGCGGGGGGCGGGAGGCGGCGGCCCTCAGATACGCAGTATTTT.

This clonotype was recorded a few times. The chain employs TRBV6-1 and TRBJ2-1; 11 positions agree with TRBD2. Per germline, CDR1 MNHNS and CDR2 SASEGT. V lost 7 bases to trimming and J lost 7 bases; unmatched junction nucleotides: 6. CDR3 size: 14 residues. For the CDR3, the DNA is TGTGCCAGCACCGGAACTAGCGGGAGAAATGAGCAGTTCTTC. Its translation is CASTGTSGRNEQFF.

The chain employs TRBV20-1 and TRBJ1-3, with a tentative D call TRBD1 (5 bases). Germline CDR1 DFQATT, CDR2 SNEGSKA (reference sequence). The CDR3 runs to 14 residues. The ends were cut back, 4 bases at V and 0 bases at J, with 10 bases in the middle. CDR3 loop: CSAKLQGSGNTIYF. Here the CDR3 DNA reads TGCAGTGCTAAGCTGCAGGGCTCTGGAAACACCATATATTTT.

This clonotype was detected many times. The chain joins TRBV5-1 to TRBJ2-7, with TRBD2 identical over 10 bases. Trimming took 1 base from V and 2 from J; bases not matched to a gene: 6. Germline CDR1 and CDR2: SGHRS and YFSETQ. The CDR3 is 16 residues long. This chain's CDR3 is CASSLIAAGGPYEQYF. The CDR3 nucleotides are TGCGCCAGCAGCTTGATCGCAGCGGGAGGGCCCTACGAGCAGTACTTC.

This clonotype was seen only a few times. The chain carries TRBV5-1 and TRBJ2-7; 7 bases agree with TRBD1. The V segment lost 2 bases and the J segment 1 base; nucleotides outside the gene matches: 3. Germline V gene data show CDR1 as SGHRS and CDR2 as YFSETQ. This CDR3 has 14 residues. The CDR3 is CASSFDRESYEQYF. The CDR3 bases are TGCGCCAGCAGCTTTGACAGGGAATCCTACGAGCAGTACTTC. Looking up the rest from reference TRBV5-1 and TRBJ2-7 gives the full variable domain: KAGVTQTPRYLIKTRGQQVTLSCSPISGHRSVSWYQQTPGQGLQFLFEYFSETQRNKGNFPGRFSGRQFSNSRSEMNVSTLELGDSALYLCASSFDRESYEQYFGPGTRLTVT.

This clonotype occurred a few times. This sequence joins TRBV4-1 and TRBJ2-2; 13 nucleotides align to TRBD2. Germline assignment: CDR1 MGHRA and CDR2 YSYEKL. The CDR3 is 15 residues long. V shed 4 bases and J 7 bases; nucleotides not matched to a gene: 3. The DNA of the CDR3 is TGCGCCAGCAGCCGAGGACTAGCGGGAGTCGGGGAGCTGTTTTTT. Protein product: CASSRGLAGVGELFF.

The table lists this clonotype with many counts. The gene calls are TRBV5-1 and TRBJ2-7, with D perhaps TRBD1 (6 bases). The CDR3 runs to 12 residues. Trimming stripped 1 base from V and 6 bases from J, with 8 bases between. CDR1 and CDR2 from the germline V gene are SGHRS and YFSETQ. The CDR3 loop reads CASSLTGSEQYF. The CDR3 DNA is TGCGCCAGCAGCTTGACAGGGAGCGAGCAGTACTTC.

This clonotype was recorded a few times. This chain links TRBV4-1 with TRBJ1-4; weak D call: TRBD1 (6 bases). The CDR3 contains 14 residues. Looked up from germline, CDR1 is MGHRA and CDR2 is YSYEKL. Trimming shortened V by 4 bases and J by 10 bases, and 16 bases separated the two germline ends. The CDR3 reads CASSLGGPRRKLFF. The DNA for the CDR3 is TGCGCCAGCAGCCTGGGGGGCCCGAGAAGAAAACTGTTTTTT.

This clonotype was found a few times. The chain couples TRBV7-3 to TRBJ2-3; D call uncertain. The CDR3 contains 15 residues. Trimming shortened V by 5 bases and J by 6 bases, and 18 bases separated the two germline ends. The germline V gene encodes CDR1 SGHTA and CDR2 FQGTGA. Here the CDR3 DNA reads TGTGCCAGCAGCCCCAACCTGGGCGGTTGGGATACGCAGTATTTT. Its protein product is CASSPNLGGWDTQYF.

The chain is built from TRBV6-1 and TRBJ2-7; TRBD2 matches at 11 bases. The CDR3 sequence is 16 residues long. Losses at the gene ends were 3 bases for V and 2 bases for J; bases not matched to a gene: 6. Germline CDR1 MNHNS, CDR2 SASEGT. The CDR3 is CASSDVLAGGAYEQYF. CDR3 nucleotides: TGTGCCAGCAGTGATGTGTTAGCGGGAGGGGCCTACGAGCAGTACTTC.

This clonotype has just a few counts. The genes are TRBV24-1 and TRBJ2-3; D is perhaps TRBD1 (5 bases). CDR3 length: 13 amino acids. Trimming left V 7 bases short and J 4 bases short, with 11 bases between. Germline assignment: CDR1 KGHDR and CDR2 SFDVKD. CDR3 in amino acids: CATRSDSADTQYF. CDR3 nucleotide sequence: TGTGCCACCAGATCCGACAGCGCAGATACGCAGTATTTT.

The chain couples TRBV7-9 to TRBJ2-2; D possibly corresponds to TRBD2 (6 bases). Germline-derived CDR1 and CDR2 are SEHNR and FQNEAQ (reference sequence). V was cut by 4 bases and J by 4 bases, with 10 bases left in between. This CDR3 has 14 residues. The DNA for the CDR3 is TGTGCCAGCAGCTCCTTGGGGGGCACCGGGGAGCTGTTTTTT. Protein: CASSSLGGTGELFF. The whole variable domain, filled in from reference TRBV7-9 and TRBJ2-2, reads DTGVSQNPRHKITKRGQNVTFRCDPISEHNRLYWYRQTLGQGPEFLTYFQNEAQLEKSRLLSDRFSAERPKGSFSTLEIQRTEQGDSAMYLCASSSLGGTGELFFGEGSRLTVL.

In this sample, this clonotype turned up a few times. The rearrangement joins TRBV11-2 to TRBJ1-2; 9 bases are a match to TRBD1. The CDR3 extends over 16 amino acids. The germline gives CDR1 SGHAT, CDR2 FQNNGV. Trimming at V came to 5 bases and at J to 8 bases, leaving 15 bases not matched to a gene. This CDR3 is CASSPILQGASGGYTF. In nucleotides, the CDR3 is TGTGCCAGCAGCCCGATCCTACAGGGGGCATCCGGCGGCTACACCTTC. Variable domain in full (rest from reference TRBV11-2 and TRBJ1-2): EAGVAQSPRYKIIEKRQSVAFWCNPISGHATLYWYQQILGQGPKLLIQFQNNGVVDDSQLPKDRFSAERLKGVDSTLKIQPAKLEDSAVYLCASSPILQGASGGYTFGSGTRLTVV.

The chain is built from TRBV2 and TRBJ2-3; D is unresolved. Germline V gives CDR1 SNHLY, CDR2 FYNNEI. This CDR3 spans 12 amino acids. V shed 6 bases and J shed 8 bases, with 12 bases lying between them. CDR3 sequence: CASRRGLGTQYF. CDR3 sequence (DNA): TGTGCCAGCAGGCGCGGTTTGGGTACGCAGTATTTT. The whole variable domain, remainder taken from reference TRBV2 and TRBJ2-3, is EPEVTQTPSHQVTQMGQEVILRCVPISNHLYFYWYRQILGQKVEFLVSFYNNEISEKSEIFDDQFSVERPDGSNFTLKIRSTKLEDSAMYFCASRRGLGTQYFGPGTRLTVL.

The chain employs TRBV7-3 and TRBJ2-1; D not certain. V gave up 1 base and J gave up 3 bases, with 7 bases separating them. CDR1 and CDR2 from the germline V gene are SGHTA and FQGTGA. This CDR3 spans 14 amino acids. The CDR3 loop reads CASSLNTGYNEQFF. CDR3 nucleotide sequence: TGTGCCAGCAGCTTAAATACGGGCTACAATGAGCAGTTCTTC.

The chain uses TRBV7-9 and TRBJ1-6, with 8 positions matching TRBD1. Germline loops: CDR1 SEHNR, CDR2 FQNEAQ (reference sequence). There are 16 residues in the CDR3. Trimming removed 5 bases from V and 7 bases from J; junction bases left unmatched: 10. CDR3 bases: TGTGCCAGCAGCGGTGTGGGGGGACAGGCGAATTCACCCCTCCACTTT. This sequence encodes CASSGVGGQANSPLHF.

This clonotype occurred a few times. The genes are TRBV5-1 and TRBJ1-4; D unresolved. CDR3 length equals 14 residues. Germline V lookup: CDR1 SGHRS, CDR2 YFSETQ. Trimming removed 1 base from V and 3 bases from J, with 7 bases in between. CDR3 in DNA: TGCGCCAGCAGCTTGTGGGCAGCTAATGAAAAACTGTTTTTT. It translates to CASSLWAANEKLFF. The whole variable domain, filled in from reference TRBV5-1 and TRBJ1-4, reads KAGVTQTPRYLIKTRGQQVTLSCSPISGHRSVSWYQQTPGQGLQFLFEYFSETQRNKGNFPGRFSGRQFSNSRSEMNVSTLELGDSALYLCASSLWAANEKLFFGSGTQLSVL.

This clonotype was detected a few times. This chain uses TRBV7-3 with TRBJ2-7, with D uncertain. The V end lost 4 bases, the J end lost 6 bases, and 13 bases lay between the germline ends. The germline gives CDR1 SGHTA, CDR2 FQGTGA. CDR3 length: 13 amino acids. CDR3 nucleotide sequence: TGTGCCAGCAGCTGGGCTCGCGGCTCCGAGCAGTACTTC. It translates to CASSWARGSEQYF. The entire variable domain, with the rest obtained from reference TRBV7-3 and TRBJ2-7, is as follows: GAGVSQTPSNKVTEKGKYVELRCDPISGHTALYWYRQSLGQGPEFLIYFQGTGAADDSGLPNDRFFAVRPEGSVSTLKIQRTERGDSAVYLCASSWARGSEQYFGPGTRLTVT.

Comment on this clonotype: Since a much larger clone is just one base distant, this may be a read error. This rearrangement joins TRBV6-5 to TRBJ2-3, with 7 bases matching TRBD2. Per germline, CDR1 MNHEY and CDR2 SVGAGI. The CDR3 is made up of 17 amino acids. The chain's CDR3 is CASSFPVSGTLTDTPYF. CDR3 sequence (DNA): TGTGCCAGCAGTTTTCCCGTAAGCGGGACCCTCACAGATACGCCGTATTTT.

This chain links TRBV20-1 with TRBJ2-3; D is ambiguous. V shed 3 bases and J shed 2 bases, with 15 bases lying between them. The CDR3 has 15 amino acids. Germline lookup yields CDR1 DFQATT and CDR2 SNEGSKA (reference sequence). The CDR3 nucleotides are TGCAGTGCTAGCTTTGGGGTGGCGAACACAGATACGCAGTATTTT. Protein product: CSASFGVANTDTQYF.

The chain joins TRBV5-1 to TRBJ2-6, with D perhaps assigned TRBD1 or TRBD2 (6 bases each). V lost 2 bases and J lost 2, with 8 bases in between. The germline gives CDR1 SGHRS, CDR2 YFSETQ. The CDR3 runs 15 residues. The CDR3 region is CASSFRGPGANVLTF. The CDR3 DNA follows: TGCGCCAGCAGCTTTCGGGGGCCTGGGGCCAACGTCCTGACTTTC.

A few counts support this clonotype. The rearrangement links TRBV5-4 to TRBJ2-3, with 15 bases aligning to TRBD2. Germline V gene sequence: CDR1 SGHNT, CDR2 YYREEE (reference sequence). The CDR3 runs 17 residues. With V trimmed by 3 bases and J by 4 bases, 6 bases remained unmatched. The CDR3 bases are TGTGCCAGCAGCTGGAGGACTAGCGGGAGGGCCCCAGATACGCAGTATTTT. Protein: CASSWRTSGRAPDTQYF.

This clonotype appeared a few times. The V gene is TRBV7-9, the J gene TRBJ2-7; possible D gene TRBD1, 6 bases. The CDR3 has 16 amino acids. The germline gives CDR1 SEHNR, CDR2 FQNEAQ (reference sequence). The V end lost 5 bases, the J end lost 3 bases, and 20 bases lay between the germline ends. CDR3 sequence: CASSPKEDRPNYEQYF. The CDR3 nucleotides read TGTGCCAGCAGCCCGAAAGAGGACAGACCCAACTACGAGCAGTACTTC.

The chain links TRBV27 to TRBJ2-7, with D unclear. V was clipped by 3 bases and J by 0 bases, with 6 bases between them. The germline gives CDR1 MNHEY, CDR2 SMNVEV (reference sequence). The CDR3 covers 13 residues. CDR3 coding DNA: TGTGCCAGCAGTTTGTGGCCCTCCTACGAGCAGTACTTC. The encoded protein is CASSLWPSYEQYF.

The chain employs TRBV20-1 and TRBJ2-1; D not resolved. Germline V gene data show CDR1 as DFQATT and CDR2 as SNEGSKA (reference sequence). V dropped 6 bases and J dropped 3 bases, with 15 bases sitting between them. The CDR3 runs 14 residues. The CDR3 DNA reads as TGCAGTGCACGACTCGCCCGTGGCTACAATGAGCAGTTCTTC. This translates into CSARLARGYNEQFF.

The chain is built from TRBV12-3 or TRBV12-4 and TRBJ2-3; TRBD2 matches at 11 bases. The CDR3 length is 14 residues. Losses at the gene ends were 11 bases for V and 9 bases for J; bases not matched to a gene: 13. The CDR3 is CAVAISGRGQTQYF. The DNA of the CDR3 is TGTGCCGTTGCCATTAGCGGGAGGGGGCAAACGCAGTATTTT.

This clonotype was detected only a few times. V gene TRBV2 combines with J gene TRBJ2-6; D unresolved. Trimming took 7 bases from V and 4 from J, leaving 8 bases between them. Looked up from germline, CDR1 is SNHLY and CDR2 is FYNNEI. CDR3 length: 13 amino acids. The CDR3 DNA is TGTGCCAGCACTGCAACGGGGGCCAACGTCCTGACTTTC. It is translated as CASTATGANVLTF.

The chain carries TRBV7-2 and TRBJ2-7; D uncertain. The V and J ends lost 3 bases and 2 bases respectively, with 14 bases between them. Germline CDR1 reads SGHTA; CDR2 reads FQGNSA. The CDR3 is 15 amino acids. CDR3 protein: CASSLTHGTTYEQYF. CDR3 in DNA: TGTGCCAGCAGCTTGACTCACGGAACGACCTACGAGCAGTACTTC. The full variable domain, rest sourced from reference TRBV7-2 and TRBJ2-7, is GAGVSQSPSNKVTEKGKDVELRCDPISGHTALYWYRQSLGQGLEFLIYFQGNSAPDKSGLPSDRFSAERTGGSVSTLTIQRTQQEDSAVYLCASSLTHGTTYEQYFGPGTRLTVT.